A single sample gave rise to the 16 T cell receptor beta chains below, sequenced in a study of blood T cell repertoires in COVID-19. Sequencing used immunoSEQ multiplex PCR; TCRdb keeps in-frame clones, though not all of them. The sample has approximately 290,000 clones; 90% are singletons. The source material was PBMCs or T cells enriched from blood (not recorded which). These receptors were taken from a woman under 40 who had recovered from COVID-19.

CDR3 DNA sequence: TGTGCCAGCAGCTCCGGGACTTCAAAGACCCAGTACTTC. This encodes CASSSGTSKTQYF. The chain employs TRBV6-5 and TRBJ2-5, with TRBD2 as a possible D gene (6 bases). This CDR3 is 13 amino acids long. The germline V and J ends were trimmed by 6 bases and 6 bases, with 14 bases remaining between them. Germline V CDR1 and CDR2: MNHEY, SVGAGI.

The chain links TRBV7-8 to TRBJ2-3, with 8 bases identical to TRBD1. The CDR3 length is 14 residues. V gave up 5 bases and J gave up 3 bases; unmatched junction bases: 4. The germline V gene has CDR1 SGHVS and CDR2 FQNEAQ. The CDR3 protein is CASSQTGETDTQYF. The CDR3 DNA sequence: TGTGCCAGCAGCCAGACAGGGGAAACAGATACGCAGTATTTT.

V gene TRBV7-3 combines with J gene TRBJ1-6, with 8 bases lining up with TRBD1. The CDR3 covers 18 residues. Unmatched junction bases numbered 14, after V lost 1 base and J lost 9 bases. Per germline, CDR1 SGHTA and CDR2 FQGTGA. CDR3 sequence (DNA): TGTGCCAGCAGCTTAATCATCTTCGCGGACAGGGATTCTTCACCCCTCCACTTT. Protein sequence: CASSLIIFADRDSSPLHF.

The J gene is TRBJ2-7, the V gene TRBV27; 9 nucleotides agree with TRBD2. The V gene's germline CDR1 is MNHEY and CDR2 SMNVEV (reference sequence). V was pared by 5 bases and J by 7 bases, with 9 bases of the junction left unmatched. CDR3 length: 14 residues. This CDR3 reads CASSPPGLAWEQYF. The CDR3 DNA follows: TGTGCCAGCAGTCCTCCGGGACTAGCCTGGGAGCAGTACTTC.

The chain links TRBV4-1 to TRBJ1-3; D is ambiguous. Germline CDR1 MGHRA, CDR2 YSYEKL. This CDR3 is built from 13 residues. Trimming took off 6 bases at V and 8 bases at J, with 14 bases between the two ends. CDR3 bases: TGCGCCAGCAGGGCCCCCGGCGGAGACACCATATATTTT. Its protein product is CASRAPGGDTIYF.

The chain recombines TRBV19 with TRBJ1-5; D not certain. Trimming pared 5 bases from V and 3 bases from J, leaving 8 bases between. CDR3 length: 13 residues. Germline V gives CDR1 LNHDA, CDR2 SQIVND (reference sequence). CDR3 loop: CASSQDLNQPQHF. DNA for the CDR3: TGTGCCAGTAGTCAGGATCTCAATCAGCCCCAGCATTTT.

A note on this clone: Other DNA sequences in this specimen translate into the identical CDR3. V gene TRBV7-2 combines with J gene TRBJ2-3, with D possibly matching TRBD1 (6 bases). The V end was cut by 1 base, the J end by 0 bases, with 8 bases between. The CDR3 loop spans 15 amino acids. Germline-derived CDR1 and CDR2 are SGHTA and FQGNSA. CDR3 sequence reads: CASSLDRVSTDTQYF. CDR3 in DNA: TGTGCCAGCAGCTTAGACAGGGTGAGCACAGATACGCAGTATTTT.

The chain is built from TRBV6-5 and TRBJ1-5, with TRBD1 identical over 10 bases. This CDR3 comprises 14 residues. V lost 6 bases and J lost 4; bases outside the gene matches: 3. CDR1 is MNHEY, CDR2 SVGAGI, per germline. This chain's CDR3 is CASRTGGLNQPQHF. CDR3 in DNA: TGTGCCAGCAGGACAGGGGGCCTGAATCAGCCCCAGCATTTT.

CDR3 sequence: CASSSNVGQGVRYF. Here the CDR3 DNA reads TGTGCCAGCAGTTCCAACGTGGGACAGGGGGTACGGTATTTT. The V and J genes are TRBV28 and TRBJ2-3; 11 bases map to TRBD1. The CDR3 has 14 amino acids. The J segment lost 14 bases and the V segment lost 4 bases, leaving 11 bases of the junction unmatched. Germline V lookup: CDR1 MDHEN, CDR2 SYDVKM.

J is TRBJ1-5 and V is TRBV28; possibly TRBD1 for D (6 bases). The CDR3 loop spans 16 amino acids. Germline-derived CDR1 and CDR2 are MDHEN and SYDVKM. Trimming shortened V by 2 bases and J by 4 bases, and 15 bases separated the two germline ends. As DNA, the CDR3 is TGTGCCAGCAGTTTAATAGCGGGGGCGACAAATCAGCCCCAGCATTTT. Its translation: CASSLIAGATNQPQHF.

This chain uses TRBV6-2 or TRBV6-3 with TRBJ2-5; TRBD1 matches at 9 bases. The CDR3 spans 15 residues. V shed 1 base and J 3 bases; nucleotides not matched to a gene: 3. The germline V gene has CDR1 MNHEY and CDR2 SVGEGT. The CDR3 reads CASSYWDRVEETQYF. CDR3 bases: TGTGCCAGCAGTTACTGGGACAGGGTTGAAGAGACCCAGTACTTC.

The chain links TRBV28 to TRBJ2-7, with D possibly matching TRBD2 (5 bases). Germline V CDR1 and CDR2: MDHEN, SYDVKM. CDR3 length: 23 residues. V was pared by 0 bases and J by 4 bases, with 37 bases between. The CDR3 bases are TGTGCCAGCAGTTTATGGGCAATGGAATCCTACGATTTCCCCAAGGAATGGACTTACGAGCAGTACTTC. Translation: CASSLWAMESYDFPKEWTYEQYF.

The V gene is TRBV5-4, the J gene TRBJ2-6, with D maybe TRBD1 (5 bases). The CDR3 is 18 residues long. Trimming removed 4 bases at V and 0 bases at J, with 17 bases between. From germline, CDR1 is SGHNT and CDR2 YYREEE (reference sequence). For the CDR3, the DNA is TGTGCCAGCAGCCACCAGACAGACTTAAGCTCTGGGGCCAACGTCCTGACTTTC. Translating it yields CASSHQTDLSSGANVLTF.

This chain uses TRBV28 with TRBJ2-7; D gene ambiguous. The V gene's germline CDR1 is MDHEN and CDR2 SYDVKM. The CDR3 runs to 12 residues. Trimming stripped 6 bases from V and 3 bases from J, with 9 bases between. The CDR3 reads CASSHSFYEQYF. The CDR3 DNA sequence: TGTGCCAGCAGCCATTCATTCTACGAGCAGTACTTC. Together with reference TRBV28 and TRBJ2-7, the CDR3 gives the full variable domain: DVKVTQSSRYLVKRTGEKVFLECVQDMDHENMFWYRQDPGLGLRLIYFSYDVKMKEKGDIPEGYSVSREKKERFSLILESASTNQTSMYLCASSHSFYEQYFGPGTRLTVT.

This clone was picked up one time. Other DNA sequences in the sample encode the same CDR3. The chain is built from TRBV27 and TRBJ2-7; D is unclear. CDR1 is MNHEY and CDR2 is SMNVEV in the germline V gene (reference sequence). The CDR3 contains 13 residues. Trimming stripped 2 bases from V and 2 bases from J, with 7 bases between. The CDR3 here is CASSLGTAYEQYF. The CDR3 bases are TGTGCCAGCAGTTTAGGAACAGCCTACGAGCAGTACTTC.

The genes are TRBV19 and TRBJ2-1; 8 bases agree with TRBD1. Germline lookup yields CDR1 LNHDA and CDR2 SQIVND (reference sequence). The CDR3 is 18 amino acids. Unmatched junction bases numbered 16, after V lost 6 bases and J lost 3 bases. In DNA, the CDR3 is TGTGCCAGTAGCCTAAGCCTCGCAACAGGGGGATACTACAATGAGCAGTTCTTC. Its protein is CASSLSLATGGYYNEQFF.